The T cell receptor beta chain described here comes from a study of blood T cells in healthy people across ages. Study conclusions and caveats: Nothing was known about donor CMV status, and this possibly confounded expanded clonotype changes.

Isolation recovered at least 6.5 million PBMCs from every sample. A sample-barcoded 5' primer and a J-beta primer mix were used in a second PCR of roughly 7 to 11 cycles. TCRdb itself ran the 5' RACE reads through MiXCR, one entry per CDR3 protein. Of about 900,000 distinct CDR3 sequences in the sample, around 48% are singletons; the top ten hold roughly 12%. Trimming took 6 bases from V and 5 from J, leaving 14 bases between them. The germline V gene has CDR1 DFQATT and CDR2 SNEGSKA (reference sequence). This CDR3 is 12 amino acids long. Turning to this clonotype: Its matching antigen is unknown.

The rearrangement links TRBV20-1 to TRBJ2-7, with D possibly being TRBD1 (6 bases). The sequence came from a man in his thirties or forties in good health. The material sequenced was blood. The CDR3 nucleotides read TGCAGTGCGCGAACACAGGGAAACGAGCAGTACTTC. Amino acids: CSARTQGNEQYF.